One and the same sample provided the 32 T cell receptor beta chains below, sequenced in a study of human T cells and chemical hapten exposure. TCRdb re-analysed the RACE reads in MiXCR, keeping a single row per CDR3 protein. The sample has about 84,000 distinct CDR3 sequences, 10% seen once. Time point here: patch test 2, 6 weeks after DPC sensitization. Sample treatment: therapeutic diphenylcyclopropenone sensitization with weekly scalp DPC. This sample comprised whole blood, obtained in connection with sensitization to the hapten diphenylcyclopropenone (DPC). These receptors were collected from a woman aged 45-59 years with alopecia areata. Some clones in this sample may be carry-over from other donors' samples.

The chain couples TRBV21-1 to TRBJ1-3; TRBD1 is taken as the D call from the table, unchecked against the DNA. TRBV21-1 is a documented pseudogene. CDR3 size: 17 residues. In nucleotides, the CDR3 is TGTGCCAGCAGCAAAGCTTGCCGGACAGGGGCTGGAAACACCATATATTTT. Amino acids: CASSKACRTGAGNTIYF.

This clonotype qualifies as medium-sized. The V gene is TRBV10-3, the J gene TRBJ2-7; D is undetermined. The CDR3 spans 12 residues. V lost 0 bases and J 6 bases, leaving 6 bases between the germline ends. The V gene's germline CDR1 is ENHRY and CDR2 SYGVKD. In DNA, the CDR3 is TGTGCCATCAGTGAGTCAGGACGCGAGCAGTACTTC. Its protein is CAISESGREQYF.

At least ten counts were recorded for this clonotype. This sequence joins TRBV7-2 and TRBJ2-7, with D unresolved. Deletions cut 4 bases from V and 7 bases from J, with 20 bases between. The CDR3 spans 15 residues. Germline V gene data show CDR1 as SGHTA and CDR2 as FQGNSA. CDR3 bases: TGTGCCAGCAGCTCTTTCCCGGGCTTGGTGGGGGAGCAGTACTTC. This translates into CASSSFPGLVGEQYF.

This clonotype has ten or more counts. V is TRBV5-1 and J is TRBJ1-1; D not certain. CDR3 length: 12 residues. Germline V CDR1 and CDR2: SGHRS, YFSETQ. Trimming removed 4 bases from V and 10 bases from J, with 14 bases in between. CDR3 sequence: CASSETGQVAFF. CDR3 DNA: TGCGCCAGCAGCGAGACCGGGCAAGTAGCTTTCTTT.

V and J are TRBV30 and TRBJ2-3; 7 nucleotides align to TRBD2. The length of the CDR3 is 14 residues. J was trimmed by 4 bases and V by 4 bases; bases with no gene match: 8. CDR1 GTSNPN and CDR2 SVGIG come from the germline V gene (reference sequence). The CDR3 bases are TGTGCCTGGAAAGGGGCGGGAGTCCCAGATACGCAGTATTTT. It is translated as CAWKGAGVPDTQYF.

In its sample, this clonotype was seen a few times. The rearrangement joins TRBV5-1 to TRBJ2-1; TRBD1 matches at 7 bases. The CDR3 loop spans 16 amino acids. Germline V gene sequence: CDR1 SGHRS, CDR2 YFSETQ. The V and J ends lost 4 bases and 5 bases, in that order; junction bases with no gene match: 12. The CDR3 DNA follows: TGCGCCAGCAGCGACTTCCCGGGACAGAAAAACAATGAGCAGTTCTTC. Residues: CASSDFPGQKNNEQFF.

This clonotype appeared a few times. V is TRBV14 and J is TRBJ2-3; D is unclear. The CDR3 spans 14 residues. Germline V lookup: CDR1 SGHDN, CDR2 FVKESK. V was clipped by 0 bases and J by 0 bases, with 4 bases between them. CDR3 loop: CASSQDPSTDTQYF. The CDR3 coding sequence is TGTGCCAGCAGCCAAGATCCCAGCACAGATACGCAGTATTTT.

This clonotype has only a few counts. The chain recombines TRBV2 with TRBJ2-7, with TRBD1 matching 9 bases. Germline CDR1 and CDR2: SNHLY and FYNNEI. Germline trimming cut 10 bases from V and 6 bases from J; bases unmatched to any gene: 10. This CDR3 is built from 13 residues. The chain's CDR3 is CATKYRGLLEQYF. The CDR3 DNA sequence: TGTGCCACCAAATACAGGGGGCTGCTCGAGCAGTACTTC.

This clonotype has only a few counts. This chain uses TRBV18 with TRBJ1-4; TRBD1 matches 7 bases. Germline values: CDR1 KGHSH, CDR2 LQKENI. The CDR3 totals 14 residues. After removal of 5 bases from V and 5 bases from J, the junction contained 5 bases not matched to a gene. CDR3 coding DNA: TGTGCCAGCTCAAAGGACAGGTGGAATGAAAAACTGTTTTTT. Its translation: CASSKDRWNEKLFF. Full variable domain (remainder filled in from reference TRBV18 and TRBJ1-4): NAGVMQNPRHLVRRRGQEARLRCSPMKGHSHVYWYRQLPEEGLKFMVYLQKENIIDESGMPKERFSAEFPKEGPSILRIQQVVRGDSAAYFCASSKDRWNEKLFFGSGTQLSVL.

This clonotype was seen ten or more times. This chain connects TRBV7-6 to TRBJ2-1, with D perhaps TRBD1 (6 bases). The CDR3 is made up of 14 amino acids. From germline, CDR1 is SGHVS and CDR2 FNYEAQ. V was pared by 3 bases and J by 8 bases, with 14 bases between. CDR3 protein: CASSLPQGFDEQFF. As DNA, the CDR3 is TGTGCCAGCAGCTTGCCCCAGGGGTTTGATGAGCAGTTCTTC.

This clonotype was detected ten times or more. The V call is TRBV5-4, the J call TRBJ2-5; TRBD2 agrees at 10 bases. V lost 3 bases, J lost 1 base, and 3 bases stayed unmatched. Germline CDR1 reads SGHNT; CDR2 reads YYREEE (reference sequence). The CDR3 sequence is 15 residues long. Here the CDR3 reads CASSWRTSGQETQYF. The CDR3 coding sequence is TGTGCCAGCAGCTGGCGGACTAGCGGCCAAGAGACCCAGTACTTC.

This clonotype has only a few counts. The V gene is TRBV14, the J gene TRBJ2-7; 13 positions match TRBD2. This CDR3 is built from 16 residues. Germline V lookup: CDR1 SGHDN, CDR2 FVKESK. The junction had 9 bases not matched to a gene; V was cut back by 4 bases and J by 6 bases. The chain's CDR3 is CASSPTSGRALLEQYF. CDR3 nucleotide sequence: TGTGCCAGCAGCCCCACTAGCGGGAGGGCGCTCCTCGAGCAGTACTTC.

The V gene is TRBV6-2 or TRBV6-3, the J gene TRBJ2-2; possibly TRBD2 for D (6 bases). The CDR3 spans 16 residues. Germline CDR1 MNHEY, CDR2 SVGEGT. The V gene lost 5 bases and the J gene lost 5 bases, with 18 bases spanning the gap. CDR3 sequence reads: CASSPNLWRDTGELFF. CDR3 coding DNA: TGTGCCAGCAGTCCCAACCTTTGGCGGGATACCGGGGAGCTGTTTTTT.

Concerning this clonotype: Since a much larger clone is just one base distant, this may be a read error. DNA of the CDR3: TGTGCCAACAGCTCTAATGGGGGCGGTACTTCGAACACCGGGGAGCTGTTTTTT. Translation gives CANSSNGGGTSNTGELFF. This chain links TRBV11-2 with TRBJ2-2; perhaps TRBD1 as D (6 bases). CDR3 length: 18 amino acids. CDR1 is SGHAT and CDR2 is FQNNGV in the germline V gene.

This clonotype was observed many times. DNA of the CDR3: TGTGCCAGTTGTCACTCGGCTGGGGCCAACGTCCTGACTTTC. Translating gives CASCHSAGANVLTF. V usage is TRBV19 and J usage is TRBJ2-6; no firm D call. Trimming pared 8 bases from V and 2 bases from J, leaving 10 bases between. The CDR3 spans 14 residues. CDR1 LNHDA and CDR2 SQIVND come from the germline V gene (reference sequence).

This clonotype was detected many times. The rearrangement joins TRBV7-2 to TRBJ2-1; TRBD1 might be the D (6 bases). The CDR3 is 14 residues long. Trimming removed 5 bases at V and 6 bases at J, with 14 bases between. Germline V lookup: CDR1 SGHTA, CDR2 FQGNSA. The CDR3 DNA is TGTGCCAGCAGCGGGACCCGAGGGGGCAATGAGCAGTTCTTC. It codes for CASSGTRGGNEQFF.

This clonotype has ten or more counts. V is TRBV3-1 and J is TRBJ2-7; possible D gene TRBD2, 5 bases. Trimming shortened V by 5 bases and J by 2 bases, and 16 bases separated the two germline ends. This CDR3 is built from 15 residues. Germline lookup yields CDR1 LGHDT and CDR2 YNNKEL (reference sequence). The CDR3 DNA reads as TGTGCCAGCAGCAAGGCGGGCGGCGGCACCTACGAGCAGTACTTC. This sequence encodes CASSKAGGGTYEQYF.

Many counts were recorded for this clonotype. The chain couples TRBV7-6 to TRBJ1-6; D unresolved. Trimming shortened V by 4 bases and J by 7 bases, and 11 bases separated the two germline ends. CDR1 is SGHVS, CDR2 FNYEAQ, per germline. The CDR3 loop spans 14 amino acids. The CDR3 loop reads CASSSETKNSPLHF. The CDR3 bases are TGTGCCAGCAGCTCCGAGACAAAAAATTCACCCCTCCACTTT.

This clonotype has at least ten counts. The rearrangement joins TRBV9 to TRBJ2-2; D is possibly TRBD2 (7 bases). The CDR3 runs to 15 residues. The V gene's germline CDR1 is SGDLS and CDR2 YYNGEE. Trimming took off 4 bases at V and 3 bases at J, with 13 bases between the two ends. CDR3: CASSTRGADTGELFF. The CDR3 DNA sequence: TGTGCCAGCAGCACTCGGGGGGCAGACACCGGGGAGCTGTTTTTT.

At least ten counts were recorded for this clonotype. The chain joins TRBV14 to TRBJ1-1, with D unclear. The CDR3 loop spans 15 amino acids. V lost 0 bases, J lost 0 bases, and 8 bases lay in between. The germline CDR1 and CDR2 sequences are SGHDN and FVKESK. The CDR3 here is CASSQEQNLNTEAFF. DNA for the CDR3: TGTGCCAGCAGCCAAGAGCAGAACCTGAACACTGAAGCTTTCTTT.

This clonotype was seen ten or more times. This chain uses TRBV4-2 with TRBJ2-5; TRBD1 agrees at 7 bases. The CDR3 sequence is 16 residues long. CDR1 LGHNA and CDR2 YNFKEQ come from the germline V gene. V was pared by 0 bases and J by 2 bases, with 6 bases of the junction left unmatched. CDR3 protein: CASSQDRQGWQETQYF. Written as DNA, the CDR3 is TGTGCCAGCAGCCAAGATCGACAGGGATGGCAAGAGACCCAGTACTTC.

This clonotype was observed many times. The genes are TRBV19 and TRBJ2-1; 9 bases align to TRBD1. Germline V CDR1 and CDR2: LNHDA, SQIVND (reference sequence). The V segment lost 6 bases and the J segment 7 bases; nucleotides outside the gene matches: 7. The CDR3 length is 14 residues. Here the CDR3 DNA reads TGTGCCAGTAGCACCGGGACAGGGTGGAATGAGCAGTTCTTC. This codes for CASSTGTGWNEQFF.

The chain carries TRBV5-4 and TRBJ1-2; D unresolved. Germline assignment: CDR1 SGHNT and CDR2 YYREEE (reference sequence). The CDR3 totals 12 residues. Trimming removed 2 bases from V and 6 bases from J, with 8 bases in between. The CDR3 bases are TGTGCCAGCAGCTTTGGGGTCGATGGCTACACCTTC. Amino acid sequence: CASSFGVDGYTF.

This clonotype was observed a handful of times. The rearrangement uses TRBV28 and TRBJ2-5, with TRBD1 as a possible D gene (5 bases). CDR1 is MDHEN and CDR2 is SYDVKM in the germline V gene. The ends were cut back, 5 bases at V and 5 bases at J, with 15 bases in the middle. The CDR3 sequence is 14 residues long. The CDR3 loop is CASSLGGARETQYF. The CDR3 DNA is TGTGCCAGCAGTCTAGGTGGGGCTCGGGAGACCCAGTACTTC.

V is TRBV20-1 and J is TRBJ1-1; D uncertain. CDR3 length: 15 amino acids. The germline V and J ends were trimmed by 2 bases and 3 bases, with 16 bases remaining between them. The germline V gene encodes CDR1 DFQATT and CDR2 SNEGSKA (reference sequence). The DNA for the CDR3 is TGCAGTGCTAGATCCGCCCGGGGAATTTACACTGAAGCTTTCTTT. Residues: CSARSARGIYTEAFF.

V is TRBV27 and J is TRBJ2-5, with D perhaps matching TRBD1 or TRBD2 (5 bases each). Germline-derived CDR1 and CDR2 are MNHEY and SMNVEV (reference sequence). V lost 10 bases to trimming and J lost 6 bases, with 18 bases between them. The CDR3 is 13 residues long. CDR3 bases: TGTGCCACTCGGGACCCTACCGGGAAGACCCAGTACTTC. Amino acids: CATRDPTGKTQYF.

This clonotype was detected a few times. The J gene is TRBJ2-7, the V gene TRBV11-2; TRBD1 is a possible D gene (6 bases). Germline CDR1 reads SGHAT; CDR2 reads FQNNGV. The CDR3 sequence is 13 residues long. Trimming stripped 5 bases from V and 5 bases from J, with 13 bases between. The CDR3 sequence is CASSLKSGDEQYF. The CDR3 DNA reads TGTGCCAGCAGCCTTAAGTCAGGGGACGAGCAGTACTTC.

Many counts were recorded for this clonotype. The chain joins TRBV27 to TRBJ2-1; D possibly corresponds to TRBD1 (7 bases). This CDR3 comprises 14 residues. The germline V gene encodes CDR1 MNHEY and CDR2 SMNVEV (reference sequence). V lost 5 bases and J 2 bases, leaving 10 bases between the germline ends. CDR3 bases: TGTGCCAGCAGTCCCAGGGGGGCCTACAATGAGCAGTTCTTC. Protein product: CASSPRGAYNEQFF.

This clonotype has only a few counts. The chain joins TRBV21-1 to TRBJ2-7; the table's D call, TRBD1, has no DNA check behind it. TRBV21-1 is flagged as a pseudogene. The length of the CDR3 is 17 residues. CDR3 protein: CASSKEAGEGRTYEQYF. In DNA, the CDR3 is TGTGCCAGCAGCAAAGAGGCAGGAGAGGGGAGAACCTACGAGCAGTACTTC.

The chain joins TRBV7-8 to TRBJ1-4; 9 bases match TRBD1. The germline gives CDR1 SGHVS, CDR2 FQNEAQ. The V gene end was trimmed by 1 base and the J gene end by 2 bases; junction bases not matched to a gene: 5. The CDR3 is 17 residues long. CDR3 in DNA: TGTGCCAGCAGCTTAGACAGGGGGCGAAGGACTAATGAAAAACTGTTTTTT. It yields the protein CASSLDRGRRTNEKLFF. Full variable domain (remainder filled in from reference TRBV7-8 and TRBJ1-4): GAGVSQSPRYKVAKRGQDVALRCDPISGHVSLFWYQQALGQGPEFLTYFQNEAQLDKSGLPSDRFFAERPEGSVSTLKIQRTQQEDSAVYLCASSLDRGRRTNEKLFFGSGTQLSVL.

The gene calls are TRBV11-2 and TRBJ2-1; D may be TRBD1 or TRBD2 (5 bases each). The CDR3 length is 14 residues. Looked up from germline, CDR1 is SGHAT and CDR2 is FQNNGV. V was cut by 2 bases and J by 4 bases, with 9 bases left in between. The CDR3 reads CASSLTGRYNEQFF. The CDR3 DNA sequence: TGTGCCAGCAGCTTAACGGGACGATACAATGAGCAGTTCTTC.

This clonotype showed up many times. This sequence joins TRBV2 and TRBJ2-1, with 10 bases matching TRBD2. CDR3 length equals 15 residues. With V trimmed by 3 bases and J by 8 bases, 7 bases remained unmatched. Germline V CDR1 and CDR2: SNHLY, FYNNEI. CDR3 sequence (DNA): TGTGCCAGCAGTGAGTGGCTAGCGGGAGACGATGAGCAGTTCTTC. Residues: CASSEWLAGDDEQFF.